This paragraph reports one T cell receptor (beta chain). Antigen unknown. Relative to the germline gene, one junction end is altered; a read error may explain this. This CDR3 contains 16 residues. The germline CDR1 and CDR2 sequences are KGHSH and LQKENI. What was sequenced were expressed TCRB transcripts, since all of the isolated RNA had been reverse transcribed. The method was immunoSEQ multiplex PCR; TCRdb's version includes in-frame clones alone and lacks a portion of them. There are around 250,000 clones in the sample; 27% occur only once, and approximately 4% lies in the top ten. This sample was included in a study of beta chain features in type 1 diabetes. Populations obtained by sorting all exceeded 98% purity. Findings and limits, study-wide: Resolution of whether HLA type affects TCRB rearrangement was not achieved here. Type 1 diabetes patients had moderately but significantly shorter TCRB CDR3s in all four CD4+ subsets.

Sequencing input: central memory CD4+ T cells from blood. This receptor was identified in a man under 40 in good health. The chain employs TRBV18 and TRBJ2-1; TRBD2 agrees at 8 bases. This chain's CDR3 is CASSPLAEQSYNEQFF. CDR3 sequence (DNA): TGTGCCAGCTCGCCACTAGCGGAGCAATCCTACAATGAGCAGTTCTTC.